These 24 T cell receptor beta chains came from one sample sequenced in a study of Ad26.COV2.S vaccination and SARS-CoV-2 variants. The treatment denotes: 15 to 20 received Ad26.COV2.S at low or high dose, single or two shots; several received placebo; per-sample allocation not given. The study sampled participants on day 63 after the first vaccine or placebo injection. This table comes from immunoSEQ multiplex PCR, and its TCRdb copy is limited to in-frame clones, with some not included. Seen here are about 330,000 clones, almost 90% observed once, and the top ten hold around 5.5%. The sample was peripheral blood, taken in a trial of Ad26.COV2.S vaccine versus placebo. The origin of the receptors is a person aged 18 to 59 who received the Ad26.COV2.S COVID-19 vaccine or a placebo.

The V call is TRBV18, the J call TRBJ1-1, with D hard to call. Trimming removed 2 bases from V and 4 bases from J, with 11 bases in between. The CDR3 is 14 residues long. Germline CDR1 is KGHSH and CDR2 is LQKENI. CDR3 region: CASSPAKGLTEAFF. CDR3 bases: TGTGCCAGCTCACCAGCAAAGGGCCTCACTGAAGCTTTCTTT.

In this sample, this clone turned up once. The chain carries TRBV30 and TRBJ1-5; 8 nucleotides line up with TRBD1. The CDR3 spans 13 residues. The germline V gene has CDR1 GTSNPN and CDR2 SVGIG (reference sequence). The CDR3 protein is CAVQGEIGQPQHF. The DNA of the CDR3 is TGTGCTGTACAGGGGGAAATAGGTCAGCCCCAGCATTTT.

The gene calls are TRBV11-2 and TRBJ1-1, with 8 bases identical to TRBD1. This CDR3 is 14 amino acids long. Trimming at V came to 6 bases and at J to 3 bases, leaving 6 bases not matched to a gene. Germline V gene data show CDR1 as SGHAT and CDR2 as FQNNGV. The CDR3 loop is CASRTTGVDTEAFF. The CDR3 nucleotides are TGTGCCAGCAGGACGACAGGGGTGGACACTGAAGCTTTCTTT.

The chain carries TRBV7-2 and TRBJ2-1, with 10 bases fitting TRBD2. This CDR3 is 13 amino acids long. After removal of 8 bases from V and 3 bases from J, the junction contained 1 base not matched to a gene. Germline V gives CDR1 SGHTA, CDR2 FQGNSA. CDR3 bases: TGTGCCAGCTCTAGCGGGAGCTACAATGAGCAGTTCTTC. Protein product: CASSSGSYNEQFF.

The chain couples TRBV9 to TRBJ2-3, with D possibly called TRBD1 or TRBD2 (7 bases each). The CDR3 consists of 14 residues. The germline gives CDR1 SGDLS, CDR2 YYNGEE. The ends were cut back, 3 bases at V and 4 bases at J, with 12 bases in the middle. CDR3 in amino acids: CASSAPGGADTQYF. CDR3 nucleotides: TGTGCCAGCAGCGCTCCAGGGGGGGCAGATACGCAGTATTTT.

The chain has TRBV10-3 and TRBJ1-2, with TRBD1 matching 8 bases. The CDR3 has 15 amino acids. Germline CDR1 reads ENHRY; CDR2 reads SYGVKD. The trim removed 3 bases at V and 3 bases at J, leaving 6 bases unmatched. The CDR3 loop reads CAISESDRAYYGYTF. The CDR3 region has the DNA TGTGCCATCAGTGAATCGGACAGGGCGTACTATGGCTACACCTTC.

The chain links TRBV24-1 to TRBJ2-3, with D unclear. Germline loops: CDR1 KGHDR, CDR2 SFDVKD. V was shortened by 1 base and J by 6 bases, with 4 bases between the two germline ends. The CDR3 consists of 12 residues. The chain's CDR3 is CATSDFSDTQYF. The CDR3 DNA sequence: TGTGCCACCAGTGATTTTTCGGATACGCAGTATTTT.

The chain is built from TRBV13 and TRBJ1-4; D remains ambiguous. The CDR3 is 14 residues long. CDR1 and CDR2 from the germline V gene are PRHDT and FYEKMQ (reference sequence). The ends were cut back, 2 bases at V and 8 bases at J, with 12 bases in the middle. The CDR3 nucleotides are TGTGCCAGCAGCTTAAATCCTGAGGGCGAAAAACTGTTTTTT. Protein product: CASSLNPEGEKLFF.

This sequence joins TRBV6-2 or TRBV6-3 and TRBJ2-3; TRBD2 agrees at 9 bases. The CDR3 spans 15 residues. J lost 2 bases, V lost 1 base, and 1 base had no gene match. The germline V gene has CDR1 MNHEY and CDR2 SVGEGT. CDR3 sequence (DNA): TGTGCCAGCAGTTACTTAGCGGGAGACACAGATACGCAGTATTTT. Residues: CASSYLAGDTDTQYF.

CDR3 region: CASSLTGGTGELFF. For the CDR3, the DNA is TGTGCCAGCTCACTGACAGGGGGCACCGGGGAGCTGTTTTTT. This rearrangement joins TRBV18 to TRBJ2-2; 9 bases are a match to TRBD1. V trimming: 4 bases; J trimming: 4 bases; junction bases outside the gene matches: 1. In germline, CDR1 is KGHSH, CDR2 LQKENI. This CDR3 spans 14 amino acids.

The chain joins TRBV7-2 to TRBJ1-2, with a possible D match to TRBD1 (5 bases). The CDR3 is 14 residues long. V lost 5 bases and J 5 bases, leaving 15 bases between the germline ends. CDR1 and CDR2 (germline): SGHTA, FQGNSA. The CDR3 nucleotides read TGTGCCAGCAGCCCGCGGGACCGGGGGTATGGCTACACCTTC. It specifies CASSPRDRGYGYTF.

V is TRBV11-3 and J is TRBJ2-5; possibly TRBD2 for D (5 bases). The ends were cut back, 5 bases at V and 3 bases at J, with 10 bases in the middle. Germline V CDR1 and CDR2: SGHNT, YENEEA. This CDR3 spans 13 amino acids. The CDR3 DNA follows: TGTGCCAGCAGCGAAACCGGGGAAGAGACCCAGTACTTC. Protein sequence: CASSETGEETQYF.

This chain uses TRBV5-1 with TRBJ2-5; D may be TRBD2 (5 bases). The ends were cut back, 0 bases at V and 5 bases at J, with 23 bases in the middle. Germline V gene lookup returns CDR1 SGHRS and CDR2 YFSETQ. This CDR3 has 18 amino acids. This CDR3 reads CASSLAEEFRVSGETQYF. In nucleotides, the CDR3 is TGCGCCAGCAGCTTGGCCGAGGAATTTAGGGTGTCGGGGGAGACCCAGTACTTC.

The chain has TRBV28 and TRBJ1-1; 11 bases are a match to TRBD1. The CDR3 covers 15 residues. Germline loops: CDR1 MDHEN, CDR2 SYDVKM. Germline trimming cut 5 bases from V and 8 bases from J; bases unmatched to any gene: 10. CDR3 protein: CASSAWTGGGGEAFF. CDR3 nucleotides: TGTGCCAGCAGTGCCTGGACAGGGGGCGGAGGGGAAGCTTTCTTT.

CDR3 loop: CASGGLAGGDTEAFF. The DNA for the CDR3 is TGTGCCAGTGGTGGCCTTGCGGGGGGGGACACTGAAGCTTTCTTT. The V and J genes are TRBV19 and TRBJ1-1, with TRBD1 as a possible D gene (5 bases). Germline V gene sequence: CDR1 LNHDA, CDR2 SQIVND (reference sequence). The CDR3 has 15 residues. V was clipped by 8 bases and J by 3 bases, with 19 bases between them.

The CDR3 nucleotides read TGTGCCAGCAGCTTAGCGCGCGGCCGATTGAACACTGAAGCTTTCTTT. It translates to CASSLARGRLNTEAFF. The chain employs TRBV7-9 and TRBJ1-1, with D unresolved. V lost 0 bases to trimming and J lost 0 bases, with 11 bases between them. Germline CDR1 is SEHNR and CDR2 is FQNEAQ (reference sequence). CDR3 length equals 16 residues.

This chain links TRBV6-5 with TRBJ1-2; D remains unclear. This CDR3 contains 13 residues. Trimming cost V 6 bases and J 2 bases, with 10 bases left between them. CDR1 is MNHEY, CDR2 SVGAGI, per germline. This CDR3 reads CASSTGSNYGYTF. CDR3 sequence (DNA): TGTGCCAGCAGCACGGGATCGAACTATGGCTACACCTTC.

V usage is TRBV21-1 and J usage is TRBJ1-2. TRBV21-1 has pseudogene status. CDR3 length equals 16 residues. DNA of the CDR3: TGTGCCAGCAGCTCGACTCTTCAGCCAAAGGGTTGGGGCTACACCTTC. Protein: CASSSTLQPKGWGYTF.

The chain combines TRBV11-2 with TRBJ2-7, with a possible D match to TRBD2 (5 bases). This CDR3 has 13 amino acids. CDR1 SGHAT and CDR2 FQNNGV come from the germline V gene. Trimming shortened V by 0 bases and J by 5 bases, and 8 bases separated the two germline ends. For the CDR3, the DNA is TGTGCCAGCAGCTTAGATCCCGGGAACGAGCAGTACGTC. It specifies CASSLDPGNEQYV.

The CDR3 nucleotides are TGTGCCAGAAGCTTGGAGGCAGGGCGTAATCAGCCCCAGCATTTT. It is translated as CARSLEAGRNQPQHF. The gene calls are TRBV5-3 and TRBJ1-5; a possible D gene is TRBD1 (5 bases). TRBV5-3 is an ORF, with its function uncertain. The CDR3 contains 15 residues. V lost 0 bases and J 4 bases, leaving 11 bases between the germline ends.

The gene calls are TRBV7-9 and TRBJ2-5, with D perhaps matching TRBD2 (5 bases). CDR3 length: 12 amino acids. Germline V gives CDR1 SEHNR, CDR2 FQNEAQ (reference sequence). V dropped 5 bases and J dropped 5 bases, with 9 bases sitting between them. CDR3 bases: TGTGCCAGCAGCCGGACTGACGAGACCCAGTACTTC. This codes for CASSRTDETQYF.

The rearrangement links TRBV4-3 to TRBJ1-4; maybe TRBD1 (6 bases). The CDR3 is 14 amino acids. Germline loops: CDR1 LGHNA, CDR2 YSLEER. V lost 7 bases and J lost 8, with 17 bases in between. The CDR3 sequence: CASNRRGAGEKLFF. The CDR3 DNA sequence: TGCGCCAGCAACCGGAGGGGGGCTGGGGAAAAACTGTTTTTT.

The V call is TRBV27, the J call TRBJ1-1; no reliable D call. Trimming cost V 6 bases and J 2 bases, with 4 bases left between them. This CDR3 has 11 amino acids. Germline values: CDR1 MNHEY, CDR2 SMNVEV (reference sequence). As DNA, the CDR3 is TGTGCCAGCAGGTCCAACACTGAAGCTTTCTTT. Its translation is CASRSNTEAFF.

The genes are TRBV12-3 or TRBV12-4 and TRBJ2-7; TRBD1 agrees at 7 bases. Unmatched junction bases numbered 10, after V lost 9 bases and J lost 5 bases. The CDR3 runs to 13 residues. CDR3 nucleotide sequence: TGTGCCAGTACTACAGGGGATCCCCACGAGCAGTACTTC. It specifies CASTTGDPHEQYF.